This T cell receptor (beta chain) comes out of a study of T cell therapy after organ transplantation. The CDR3 covers 19 residues. Trimming cost V 5 bases and J 0 bases; bases outside gene matches: 9. Germline V gives CDR1 LGHNT, CDR2 FRNRAP. Produced via immunoSEQ multiplex PCR; TCRdb's table is partial and in-frame only. Of about 48,000 clones listed, 94% were seen once; the top ten hold around 3.1%. In the case of this clone: The antigen remains unidentified.

The clonotype originates from a human patient who had received a solid organ transplant and had CMV disease. The chain couples TRBV12-5 to TRBJ2-6; 11 bases are a match to TRBD1. Specimen: CD8+ T cells from blood, collected before autologous CMV-specific T cell therapy. The CDR3 here is CASGPLAGTGGSGANVLTF. In DNA form, the CDR3 reads TGTGCTAGTGGTCCTTTGGCGGGGACAGGGGGCTCTGGGGCCAACGTCCTGACTTTC.